Detailed here is one TCR beta chain. Its antigen is not identified. The CDR3 runs to 15 residues. Germline V gene sequence: CDR1 SGHRS, CDR2 YFSETQ. V lost 5 bases and J lost 1, with 15 bases in between. These data are taken from a study of cytomegalovirus exposure and HLA in healthy donors. The study ran its PCR with 60 Vbeta and 13 Jbeta primers. Data came from immunoSEQ multiplex PCR; TCRdb stores just in-frame clones and leaves some out. The sample includes 200,000 or so clones, 75% to 90% of them seen just once. Overall study results and limits: It was fewer than 200 TCR beta chains that were listed as cytomegalovirus-associated. Specificity for CMV antigens was confirmed in vitro for a few of the CMV-associated chains.

This receptor was obtained from a man aged 25 to 40 in good health and CMV-seronegative. The chain employs TRBV5-1 and TRBJ1-1, with D unclear. What was sequenced was PBMCs. For the CDR3, the DNA is TGCGCCAGCAGTCGAACTCAGGTAAAGAACACTGAAGCTTTCTTT. Amino acids: CASSRTQVKNTEAFF.